Sequencing of this T cell receptor beta chain was carried out in a study of T cell responses to AZD1222 COVID-19 vaccine. The CDR3 spans 15 residues. CDR1 is SGHTA and CDR2 is FQGNSA in the germline V gene. The V and J ends lost 8 bases and 4 bases, in that order; junction bases with no gene match: 13. Measured with immunoSEQ multiplex PCR; TCRdb has only the in-frame clones, and not every one. The repertoire consists of around 190,000 clones, with around 88% occurring once and the leading ten covering about 0.53%. This chain connects TRBV7-2 to TRBJ2-7; TRBD2 aligns across 8 bases. Material: peripheral blood, obtained on day 0 of AZD1222 vaccination. This clonotype was sampled from an adult in good health. CDR3 sequence reads: CASRLTGSGGYEQYF. CDR3 sequence (DNA): TGTGCCAGCCGACTTACGGGGAGCGGGGGATACGAGCAGTACTTC.